This T cell receptor beta chain was sequenced for a study of blood T cell repertoires in COVID-19. Across the whole study: Samples of COVID-19 (acute and convalescent) were obtained from the United States, Italy and Spain. In each case, the material was cDNA or gDNA derived from T cells, B-cell-depleted T cells, or PBMCs.

The CDR3 is made up of 15 amino acids. The germline gives CDR1 SGHAT, CDR2 FQNNGV. V lost 6 bases and J lost 10; bases outside the gene matches: 9. How the authors handled the data: Estimation of nucleated cell counts relied on the amplification of reference gene primers. The repertoire was sequenced with immunoSEQ multiplex PCR; TCRdb's copy has only in-frame clones and lacks some. Clonal size and the V and J genes are those of that table, whereas D and trimming came from the DNA. The table records some 150,000 clones, about 79% of them present only once. The material sequenced was peripheral blood. The clonotype was recovered from a woman between 50 and 59 years old with acute or convalescent COVID-19. The chain is built from TRBV11-2 and TRBJ1-6, with 10 bases fitting TRBD1. This chain's CDR3 is CASRDPGQGKSPLHF. The CDR3, as DNA: TGTGCCAGCAGAGATCCGGGACAGGGGAAGTCACCCCTCCACTTT.